The entry that follows covers one T cell receptor beta chain sequence. The V end was cut by 6 bases, the J end by 8 bases, with 16 bases between. The CDR3 loop spans 14 amino acids. Germline loops: CDR1 MNHEY, CDR2 SVGAGI. This sample was included in a study of blood T cell repertoires in COVID-19. On the study more broadly: Sample material is recorded as cDNA or gDNA derived from T cells, B-cell-depleted T cells, or PBMCs.

The repertoire was sequenced with immunoSEQ multiplex PCR; TCRdb's copy has only in-frame clones and lacks some. Of 55,000 to 70,000 clones in the sample, around 84% are singletons; the top ten hold around 10%. The chain combines TRBV6-5 with TRBJ1-4, with no clear D. The receptor's source is a woman of 80 years or more with acute or convalescent COVID-19. Sequencing was performed on peripheral blood. The CDR3 nucleotides are TGTGCCAGCAGCCTAGTACAAGAAAACGAAAAACTGTTTTTT. As protein: CASSLVQENEKLFF.